The T cell receptor beta chain described here comes from a study of cytomegalovirus exposure and HLA in healthy donors. Overall study findings and caveats: The authors reported that TCR beta sequences could predict HLA-A and HLA-B alleles. These predictions were accurate for most subjects in the first cohort. Donors belonging to an Asian-associated ancestry cluster reportedly showed fewer N-insertions in productive TCRs than the roughly 670-donor mean, according to what a later analysis found. Some TCR beta chains (roughly 150 of them) were listed as cytomegalovirus-associated.

The CDR3 runs 15 residues. CDR1 and CDR2 from the germline V gene are SEHNR and FQNEAQ (reference sequence). Trimming took off 4 bases at V and 8 bases at J, with 17 bases between the two ends. The PCR had 60 Vbeta and 13 Jbeta primers. Generated by immunoSEQ multiplex PCR, the TCRdb table keeps only in-frame clones and is missing some. The data contain tens of thousands of clones, 80% to 90% of them singletons. Turning to this clone: Its antigen is not identified.

Healthy bone marrow donors formed the donor group. Material: PBMCs. The rearrangement joins TRBV7-9 to TRBJ1-4, with D maybe TRBD1 (6 bases). The receptor's source is a human donor in good health. CDR3 sequence (DNA): TGTGCCAGCAGCTCCGGACAGCGAAACGGGGAAAAACTGTTTTTT. Protein sequence: CASSSGQRNGEKLFF. The full variable domain, in which reference TRBV7-9 and TRBJ1-4 provide the parts outside the CDR3, is DTGVSQNPRHKITKRGQNVTFRCDPISEHNRLYWYRQTLGQGPEFLTYFQNEAQLEKSRLLSDRFSAERPKGSFSTLEIQRTEQGDSAMYLCASSSGQRNGEKLFFGSGTQLSVL.